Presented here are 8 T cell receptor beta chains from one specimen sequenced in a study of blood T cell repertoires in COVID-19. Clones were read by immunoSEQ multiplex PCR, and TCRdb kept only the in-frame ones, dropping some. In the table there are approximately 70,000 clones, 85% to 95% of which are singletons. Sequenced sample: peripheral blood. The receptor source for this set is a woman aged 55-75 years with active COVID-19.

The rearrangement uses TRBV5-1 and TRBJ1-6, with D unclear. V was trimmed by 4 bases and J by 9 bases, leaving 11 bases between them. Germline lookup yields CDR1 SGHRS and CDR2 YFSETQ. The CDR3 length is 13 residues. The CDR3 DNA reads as TGCGCCAGCAGCCCCCCCCGGGGTTCACCCCTCCACTTT. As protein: CASSPPRGSPLHF.

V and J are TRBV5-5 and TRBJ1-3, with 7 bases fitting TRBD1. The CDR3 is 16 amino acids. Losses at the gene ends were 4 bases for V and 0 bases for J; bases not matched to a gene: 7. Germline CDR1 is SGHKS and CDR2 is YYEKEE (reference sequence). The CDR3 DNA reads TGTGCCAGCAGCGCGGGACAGTCGGCCTCTGGAAACACCATATATTTT. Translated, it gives CASSAGQSASGNTIYF.

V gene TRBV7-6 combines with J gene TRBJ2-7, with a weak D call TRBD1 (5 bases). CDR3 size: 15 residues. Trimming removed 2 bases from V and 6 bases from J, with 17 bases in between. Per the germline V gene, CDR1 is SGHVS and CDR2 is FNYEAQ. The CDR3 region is CASSLSPTGVSEQYF. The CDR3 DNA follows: TGTGCCAGCAGCTTAAGCCCCACAGGTGTCTCCGAGCAGTACTTC.

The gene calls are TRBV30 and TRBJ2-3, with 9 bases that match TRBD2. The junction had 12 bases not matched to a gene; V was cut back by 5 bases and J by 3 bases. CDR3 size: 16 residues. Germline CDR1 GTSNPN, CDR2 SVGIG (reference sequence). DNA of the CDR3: TGTGCCTGGGCTGTCGGCGGGAGGGCCCAGACAGATACGCAGTATTTT. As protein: CAWAVGGRAQTDTQYF.

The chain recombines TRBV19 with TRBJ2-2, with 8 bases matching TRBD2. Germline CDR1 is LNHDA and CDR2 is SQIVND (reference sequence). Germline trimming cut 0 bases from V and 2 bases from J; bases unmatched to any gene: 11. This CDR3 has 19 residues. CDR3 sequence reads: CASSIEPMGSGANTGELFF. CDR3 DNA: TGTGCCAGTAGTATAGAGCCCATGGGTAGCGGGGCTAACACCGGGGAGCTGTTTTTT.

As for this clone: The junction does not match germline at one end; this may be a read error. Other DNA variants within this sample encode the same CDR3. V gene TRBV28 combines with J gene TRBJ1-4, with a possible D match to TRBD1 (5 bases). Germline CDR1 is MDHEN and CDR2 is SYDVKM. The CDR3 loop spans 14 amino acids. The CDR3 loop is CASSLWGRNEKLFF. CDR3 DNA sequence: TGTGCTAGCAGTTTATGGGGCCGTAATGAAAAACTGTTTTTT.

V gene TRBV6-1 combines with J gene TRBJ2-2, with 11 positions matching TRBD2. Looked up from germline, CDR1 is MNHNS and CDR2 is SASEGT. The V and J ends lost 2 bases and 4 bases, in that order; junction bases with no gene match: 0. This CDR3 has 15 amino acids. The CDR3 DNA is TGTGCCAGCAGTGAACTAGCGGGAGGCACCGGGGAGCTGTTTTTT. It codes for CASSELAGGTGELFF.

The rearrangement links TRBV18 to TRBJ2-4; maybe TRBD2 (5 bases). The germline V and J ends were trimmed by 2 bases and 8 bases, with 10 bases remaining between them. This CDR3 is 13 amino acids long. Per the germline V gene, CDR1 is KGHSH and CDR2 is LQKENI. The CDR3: CASSPGERDIQYF. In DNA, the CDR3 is TGTGCCAGCTCACCAGGGGAGAGGGACATTCAGTACTTC. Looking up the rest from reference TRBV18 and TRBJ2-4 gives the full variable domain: NAGVMQNPRHLVRRRGQEARLRCSPMKGHSHVYWYRQLPEEGLKFMVYLQKENIIDESGMPKERFSAEFPKEGPSILRIQQVVRGDSAAYFCASSPGERDIQYFGAGTRLSVL.